Sequencing of this T cell receptor beta chain was carried out in a study of blood T cell repertoires in COVID-19. Assay: immunoSEQ multiplex PCR; the TCRdb copy retains only in-frame clones and omits some. The sample lists roughly 290,000 clones, 70% to 90% occurring once. This clone was observed a few times. Participants came from about 24 US areas, aged roughly 18 to 95 years. Trimming removed 0 bases at V and 8 bases at J, with 25 bases between. The CDR3 is 18 amino acids. Germline CDR1 and CDR2: SGHNT and YENEEA. Sequencing was performed on PBMCs or T cells enriched from blood (not recorded which). The TCR originated in a woman in her twenties or thirties who had recovered from COVID-19. The chain couples TRBV11-3 to TRBJ1-2; tentatively, D is TRBD1 (5 bases). Written as DNA, the CDR3 is TGTGCCAGCAGCTTAGATACCAACGGGGAGGCAGGGTATGCGGGCTACACCTTC. Its protein product is CASSLDTNGEAGYAGYTF. Full variable domain (remainder filled in from reference TRBV11-3 and TRBJ1-2): EAGVVQSPRYKIIEKKQPVAFWCNPISGHNTLYWYLQNLGQGPELLIRYENEEAVDDSQLPKDRFSAERLKGVDSTLKIQPAELGDSAVYLCASSLDTNGEAGYAGYTFGSGTRLTVV.